Given below is one T cell receptor beta chain in context. Busulfan-fludarabine conditioning, marrow transplant, and cyclophosphamide on days +3 and +4 were administered. The sample originates from a study of T cells after posttransplantation cyclophosphamide. Trimming took 1 base from V and 8 from J, leaving 11 bases between them. Germline V gene lookup returns CDR1 SGHTA and CDR2 FQGNSA. This CDR3 comprises 13 residues. Assay used: immunoSEQ multiplex PCR; TCRdb lists only in-frame clones, some missing. The data contain about 19,000 clones, over 65% of them singletons. This receptor was obtained from a male patient aged 25-45 years who received an allogeneic stem cell transplant from a related donor, was CMV-positive, and had acute GVHD only. Some T cells may be transferred from the graft donor. This material consisted of PBMCs, taken after an allogeneic stem cell transplant with post-transplant cyclophosphamide. The genes are TRBV7-2 and TRBJ1-1; D is possibly TRBD1 (6 bases). CDR3: CASSLDREGEAFF. CDR3 bases: TGTGCCAGCAGCTTAGACAGGGAGGGCGAAGCTTTCTTT.